The 10 T cell receptor beta chains below all came from one sample that was sequenced in a study of CD8+ T cells in alopecia areata. Extraction of RNA preceded its reverse transcription into cDNA, which served as the sequencing template. Only in-frame clones appear in the TCRdb table, and some are missing; sequencing was by immunoSEQ multiplex PCR. The data show some 110,000 clones, with none appearing a single time. The sequencing input was lesional skin. The receptor source for this set is a C3H/HeJ mouse with alopecia areata. MHC haplotype here: H2-k.

About this clone: The translated DNA and TCRdb's protein are not identical at residue 12; the protein here was translated from the DNA. Gene and germline names: mouse. Coverage ceases 3 residues before the CDR3 finishes, and the germline J gene fills in the end. The V call is TRBV19, the J call TRBJ1-6; the match to TRBD1 covers 7 bases. TRBJ1-6 is assigned to the ORF class and has an uncertain function. J lost 8 bases, V lost 2 bases, and 7 bases had no gene match. This CDR3 is 15 amino acids long. Looked up from germline, CDR1 is FNHDT and CDR2 is SITEND (reference sequence). The sequenced CDR3 bases are TGTGCCAGCAGTATTTACAACAGGGGAGATTCGCCC. Protein product: CASSIYNRGDSP. The CDR3 reads in full as CASSIYNRGDSPLYF.

A word on this clone: Each gene name is a mouse one. The read finishes 4 residues shy of the CDR3 end, and the germline J gene is used to complete it. The chain is built from TRBV1 and TRBJ2-7, with no clear D. The CDR3 length is 13 residues. Germline lookup yields CDR1 NSQYPW and CDR2 LRSPGD (reference sequence). Trimming pared 0 bases from V and 3 bases from J, leaving 6 bases between. Here the CDR3 reads CTCSADWFYEQYF. CDR3 bases read: TGCACCTGCAGTGCAGACTGGTTCTAT.

In regard to this clone: The protein in this entry is translated from the DNA; at residue 11 it differs from the protein listed in TCRdb. Gene names are the mouse ones. The read ends 3 residues early relative to the CDR3; the germline J gene fills the gap. The chain has TRBV13-1 and TRBJ1-3; D is ambiguous. Per germline, CDR1 NSHNY and CDR2 SYGAGN. The CDR3 consists of 14 residues. V was cut by 6 bases and J by 0 bases, with 10 bases left in between. Partial CDR3 DNA: TGTGCCAGCACCCAGCCTAATTCTGGAAATACG. Residues: CASTQPNSGNT. The whole CDR3 sequence reads CASTQPNSGNTLYF.

On this clone: Germline and genes: mouse. The DNA ends 4 residues before the CDR3 does, and the rest of the CDR3 is filled in from the germline J gene. The chain carries TRBV19 and TRBJ1-4, with 8 bases that match TRBD1. Germline assignment: CDR1 FNHDT and CDR2 SITEND (reference sequence). Trimming removed 5 bases from V and 6 bases from J; junction bases left unmatched: 3. This CDR3 comprises 13 residues. Here the CDR3 reads CASSPTGDERLFF. The covered CDR3 bases are TGTGCCAGCAGCCCGACAGGGGACGAA. The complete variable domain, with remaining parts taken from reference TRBV19 and TRBJ1-4, reads GGIITQTPKFLIGQEGQKLTLKCQQNFNHDTMYWYRQDSGKGLRLIYYSITENDLQKGDLSEGYDASREKKSSFSLTVTSAQKNEMAVFLCASSPTGDERLFFGHGTKLSVL.

This clone has only a few counts. The genes and germline here are from mouse. The read is 4 residues too short to cover the CDR3 end, so that end is filled in from the germline J gene. This sequence joins TRBV19 and TRBJ2-4; no clear D. With 7 bases removed from V and 3 bases from J, the gap between germline ends came to 6 bases. The CDR3 length is 11 residues. Germline loops: CDR1 FNHDT, CDR2 SITEND (reference sequence). CDR3 region: CASLTQNTLYF. CDR3 DNA (partial): TGTGCCAGCCTGACACAAAAC.

Comment on this clone: Each gene name is a mouse one. Read data end 4 residues before the CDR3 end; the end is taken from the germline J gene. This chain uses TRBV13-3 with TRBJ2-4, with 8 positions matching TRBD2. The CDR3 length is 14 residues. Germline V lookup: CDR1 NNHDY, CDR2 SYVADS. The trim removed 7 bases at V and 3 bases at J, leaving 7 bases unmatched. CDR3 DNA, as far as it was read: TGTGCCAGCTGGGCTGGGGGGCTCCAAAAC. This translates into CASWAGGLQN. The entire CDR3 protein reads CASWAGGLQNTLYF.

There are a few counts of this clone. Here the gene names and germline are mouse. Read data end 4 residues before the CDR3 end; the end is taken from the germline J gene. The chain uses TRBV17 and TRBJ2-1, with 9 bases identical to TRBD2. V lost 6 bases and J lost 3; bases outside the gene matches: 6. Germline CDR1 and CDR2: MNHDT and YYDKIL. This CDR3 has 15 amino acids. The sequenced CDR3 bases are TGTGCTAGCAGCAGTACTGGGGGGCCCTATGCT. This translates into CASSSTGGPYA. The CDR3 as a whole reads CASSSTGGPYAEQFF. The full variable domain, completed using reference TRBV17 and TRBJ2-1, is DTTVKQNPRYKLARVGKPVNLICSQTMNHDTMYWYQKKPNQAPKLLLFYYDKILNREADTFEKFQSSRPNNSFCSLYIGSAGLEYSAMYLCASSSTGGPYAEQFFGPGTRLTVL.

As to this clone: These gene names are mouse names. The missing CDR3 end, 4 residues past where the read stops, is filled in from the germline J gene. This rearrangement joins TRBV1 to TRBJ1-4, with 8 nucleotides matching TRBD1. V was clipped by 4 bases and J by 5 bases; unmatched bases: 6. The CDR3 loop spans 15 amino acids. CDR1 and CDR2 from the germline V gene are NSQYPW and LRSPGD (reference sequence). The CDR3 spells CTCSEQGDGNERLFF. The DNA read from the CDR3 is TGCACCTGCAGTGAACAGGGGGATGGGAACGAA.

About this clone itself: Any gene name here is a mouse gene name. The missing CDR3 end, 4 residues past where the read stops, is filled in from the germline J gene. The genes are TRBV19 and TRBJ2-1; 7 bases agree with TRBD1. J was trimmed by 2 bases and V by 3 bases; bases with no gene match: 5. The germline V gene has CDR1 FNHDT and CDR2 SITEND (reference sequence). The CDR3 is made up of 15 amino acids. CDR3: CASSTPGTDYAEQFF. The sequenced part of the CDR3 DNA is TGTGCCAGCAGTACTCCCGGGACAGACTATGCT.

Points on this clone: Any gene name here is a mouse gene name. The CDR3 end falls 4 residues outside the read, so it is completed with the germline J gene. The genes are TRBV13-1 and TRBJ2-4; TRBD1 is a possible D gene (6 bases). Deletions cut 0 bases from V and 1 base from J, with 9 bases between. Germline CDR1 NSHNY, CDR2 SYGAGN. This CDR3 spans 15 amino acids. The sequenced part of the CDR3 DNA is TGTGCCAGCAGTGATGCAGGGGCAGGTCAAAAC. It specifies CASSDAGAGQN. The CDR3 in full is CASSDAGAGQNTLYF.